This T cell receptor beta chain was identified in a study of shared clonotypes between healthy human individuals. Study findings and constraints: In the sorted subsets, rarefaction showed sequencing was incomplete despite large depth. Since donors were few, the genetic and exposure-history diversity represented was limited.

The V and J ends lost 6 bases and 6 bases respectively, with 15 bases between them. The CDR3 loop spans 13 amino acids. Germline lookup yields CDR1 MNHNY and CDR2 SVGAGI (reference sequence). Using immunoSEQ multiplex PCR, the repertoire was profiled, and TCRdb retains in-frame clones only, with some absent. In the table there are about 1.1 million clones, roughly 80% of which are singletons. A note on this clone: Antigen unknown.

Sequenced sample: memory CD4+ T cells from PBMCs. The subset denotes: CD45RA-negative fraction. V and J are TRBV6-6 and TRBJ2-7; D may be TRBD2 (6 bases). The clonotype was recovered from a man between 18 and 35 years old in good health. Some clones in this sample may be carry-over from other donors' samples. In DNA, the CDR3 is TGTGCCAGCAGCATAGAATGGGGAGGCGAGCAGTACTTC. This codes for CASSIEWGGEQYF.